This T cell receptor (beta chain) was captured in a study of T cell repertoires in cytomegalovirus infection. The wider study: It can be stated that public TCR beta signatures indicated CMV infection as well as a matching HLA type. Overall study findings and caveats: Carriage of CMV together with the relevant HLA was identifiable through cumulative public TCR beta family frequency. Within the response measured ex vivo, HLA-C-restricted CMV-specific TCR beta clonotypes were dominant.

The sample holds many counts of this clonotype. Its antigen is not known. This CDR3 comprises 12 residues. V was shortened by 4 bases and J by 0 bases, with 6 bases between the two germline ends. Germline CDR1 SQVTM, CDR2 ANQGSEA. TCRdb called the reads again in MiXCR, with one record for every CDR3 protein. The data show 85,000 to 120,000 distinct CDR3 sequences, with approximately 15% seen just once and 6.5% to 9.5% held by the top ten. The chain employs TRBV29-1 and TRBJ1-2; D not resolved. This TCR was recovered from a human donor in good health (CMV status not recorded). Some clones in this sample may be carry-over from other donors' samples. Specimen: PBMCs. The chain's CDR3 is CSVGGANYGYTF. The CDR3, as DNA: TGCAGCGTTGGCGGAGCTAACTATGGCTACACCTTC.